This entry lists 9 T cell receptor beta chains sequenced from one sample in a study of tissue T cells after allogeneic stem cell transplantation. Method: immunoSEQ multiplex PCR; TCRdb's copy keeps in-frame clones and lacks some. The sample lists some 47,000 clones, 73% occurring once. The specimen was sorted cells pooled from one or two spleens. The receptors come from a pool of C57BL/6 mice in good health.

With respect to this clone: Genes here carry mouse names. The read terminates 1 residue ahead of where the CDR3 ends, so the germline J gene completes it. This chain uses TRBV12-2 with TRBJ1-2; unclear D gene. The CDR3 has 13 residues. V lost 0 bases to trimming and J lost 1 base, with 5 bases between them. The germline V gene has CDR1 SGHLS and CDR2 HYDKME. The CDR3 spells CASSLWQNSDYTF. The covered CDR3 bases are TGTGCCAGCTCTCTCTGGCAAAACTCCGACTACACC.

About this clone itself: Germline and genes: mouse. The read stops 1 residue short of the end of the CDR3; the missing end is completed from the germline J gene. The rearrangement joins TRBV12-1 to TRBJ1-2, with TRBD1 as a possible D gene (5 bases). The CDR3 contains 12 residues. Trimming stripped 1 base from V and 3 bases from J, with 5 bases between. CDR1 is SGHSN, CDR2 HYEKVE, per germline. The CDR3 DNA, read in part, is TGTGCCAGCTCTCTGGGGGACTCCGACTACACC. Protein product: CASSLGDSDYT. The complete CDR3 sequence is CASSLGDSDYTF.

In its sample, this clone was seen once. The gene symbols are mouse symbols. The CDR3 end falls 1 residue outside the read, so it is completed with the germline J gene. The chain uses TRBV2 and TRBJ2-4; no definite D call. The CDR3 consists of 13 residues. The V gene's germline CDR1 is LGHNA and CDR2 YSYQKL. The V gene lost 0 bases and the J gene lost 2 bases, with 3 bases spanning the gap. CDR3 DNA, as far as it was read: TGTGCCAGCAGCCAAGACAATCAAAACACCTTGTAC. It encodes CASSQDNQNTLY. The entire CDR3 is CASSQDNQNTLYF.

Regarding this clone: Germline and genes here are mouse. The CDR3 is cut off 1 residue early in the read; its end comes from the germline J gene. The chain links TRBV31 to TRBJ1-4; D not resolved. Per the germline V gene, CDR1 is GKSSPN and CDR2 is SITVG. This CDR3 contains 12 residues. V was cut by 1 base and J by 8 bases, with 8 bases left in between. The chain's CDR3 is CAWSPDGERLFF. The CDR3 bases that were read are TGTGCCTGGAGTCCCGACGGAGAAAGATTATTT.

Note on this clone: Genes and germline are mouse. Coverage ceases 1 residue before the CDR3 finishes, and the germline J gene fills in the end. V usage is TRBV15 and J usage is TRBJ1-1; 7 nucleotides match TRBD1. Germline assignment: CDR1 SGHND and CDR2 FRSKSL. Trimming at V came to 3 bases and at J to 8 bases, leaving 6 bases not matched to a gene. CDR3 length: 13 residues. CDR3 DNA (partial): TGTGCCAGCAGTTTTTCCGACAGGGCCGAAGTCTTC. This encodes CASSFSDRAEVF. The full CDR3 is CASSFSDRAEVFF.

Remarks on this clone: The listed genes are named as in mouse. Sequencing ends 1 residue short of the CDR3 end; the germline J gene provides the rest. This rearrangement joins TRBV5 to TRBJ2-7; 7 nucleotides match TRBD1. V was pared by 2 bases and J by 5 bases, with 0 bases of the junction left unmatched. Germline V gene sequence: CDR1 LGHNA, CDR2 YNLKQL (reference sequence). This CDR3 contains 12 residues. The CDR3 reads CASSQTGDEQYF. The sequenced part of the CDR3 DNA is TGTGCCAGCAGCCAAACAGGGGATGAACAGTAC.

Note on this clone: Germline and genes: mouse. The DNA ends 1 residue before the CDR3 does, and the rest of the CDR3 is filled in from the germline J gene. This chain uses TRBV3 with TRBJ2-3, with TRBD2 matching over 11 bases. The germline V gene has CDR1 SNHLY and CDR2 FYNGKV (reference sequence). CDR3 length equals 16 residues. Unmatched junction bases numbered 4, after V lost 5 bases and J lost 0 bases. The CDR3 here is CASSTGLGVSAETLYF. CDR3 DNA, as far as it was read: TGTGCCAGCAGCACGGGACTGGGGGTTAGTGCAGAAACGCTGTAT.

Note on this clone: The listed genes are named as in mouse. The CDR3 is cut off 1 residue early in the read; its end comes from the germline J gene. The rearrangement uses TRBV4 and TRBJ1-1, with D perhaps TRBD1 (5 bases). From germline, CDR1 is LGHDT and CDR2 YNNKQL (reference sequence). The length of the CDR3 is 14 residues. Between the trimmed V and J ends, which lost 4 bases and 0 bases, there was a span of 9 bases. CDR3 region: CASSWDGANTEVFF. The covered CDR3 bases are TGTGCCAGCAGCTGGGACGGTGCAAACACAGAAGTCTTC.

In the case of this clone: Germline and genes here are mouse. The read is 1 residue too short to cover the CDR3 end, so that end is filled in from the germline J gene. The J gene is TRBJ1-4, the V gene TRBV31; the D gene is possibly TRBD1 (6 bases). Germline lookup yields CDR1 GKSSPN and CDR2 SITVG. V was trimmed by 4 bases and J by 4 bases, leaving 7 bases between them. This CDR3 contains 12 residues. This CDR3 reads CAWTGVNERLFF. The part of the CDR3 DNA that was read is TGTGCCTGGACAGGGGTCAACGAAAGATTATTT.